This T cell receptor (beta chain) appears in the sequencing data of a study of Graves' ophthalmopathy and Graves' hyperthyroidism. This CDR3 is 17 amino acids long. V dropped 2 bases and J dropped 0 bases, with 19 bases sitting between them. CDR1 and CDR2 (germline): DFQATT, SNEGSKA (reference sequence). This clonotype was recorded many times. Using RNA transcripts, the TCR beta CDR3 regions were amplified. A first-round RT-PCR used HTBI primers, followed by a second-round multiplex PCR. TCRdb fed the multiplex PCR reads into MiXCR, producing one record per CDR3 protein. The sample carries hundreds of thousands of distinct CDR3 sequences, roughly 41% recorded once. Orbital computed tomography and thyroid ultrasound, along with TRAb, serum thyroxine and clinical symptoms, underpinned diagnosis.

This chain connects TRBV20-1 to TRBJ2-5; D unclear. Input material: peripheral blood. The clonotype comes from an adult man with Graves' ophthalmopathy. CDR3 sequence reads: CSARLVASAQYQETQYF. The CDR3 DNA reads TGCAGTGCTAGATTGGTGGCATCGGCCCAGTACCAAGAGACCCAGTACTTC.